This T cell receptor beta chain was sequenced in a study of human CD8 memory T cell subsets. Germline V gene data show CDR1 as SGHTA and CDR2 as FQGNSA. The CDR3 totals 16 residues. The term TPEX covered CCR7+ PD-1+ TIGIT+ early memory CD8+ T cells that had exhausted-like traits. Scientists made TCR beta libraries using UMI-labeled 5' RACE. Authors' processing steps: The number of functional CDR3 beta clonotypes in each TCR beta library ranged from about 2,800 to 20,000. No DNA is given; TCRdb re-called the 5' RACE reads and lists each CDR3 protein once. The V and J calls were not made by the authors but by TCRdb's processing. Its listing shows 6,000 to 9,500 distinct CDR3 sequences.

This clonotype was obtained from a human donor in good health. The V and J genes are TRBV7-2 and TRBJ2-1. The sequenced sample was CD8+ T cells from PBMCs. The CDR3 is CASSLSGPRSYNEQFF.